The source of this T cell receptor (beta chain) is a study of T cells after yellow fever vaccination. Study-level background: Fractions containing few cells were prepared with SMART-Seq v4 Ultra Low Input. Study outcomes and limitations: Booster sampling recovered most clones from primary vaccination (96% CD4, just over 85% CD8). Within FACS-sorted repertoires, abundant clonotypes contaminating from the bulk population could be present.

TCRdb reprocessed the 5' RACE reads via MiXCR and lists one record per CDR3 protein. The sample lists about 340,000 distinct CDR3 sequences, 8.5% to 10% seen once, with 18% in the top ten. V dropped 2 bases and J dropped 7 bases, with 5 bases sitting between them. The CDR3 totals 11 residues. This clonotype was picked up many times. What it binds is not known. The source was PBMCs, collected on the day of the first yellow fever vaccination. The rearrangement links TRBV12-3 or TRBV12-4 to TRBJ2-5; D unresolved. The sequence was obtained from a man younger than 30 who received the YFV17D yellow fever vaccine. In DNA form, the CDR3 reads TGTGCCAGCAGTTTACTGGGGACCCAGTACTTC. This translates into CASSLLGTQYF.